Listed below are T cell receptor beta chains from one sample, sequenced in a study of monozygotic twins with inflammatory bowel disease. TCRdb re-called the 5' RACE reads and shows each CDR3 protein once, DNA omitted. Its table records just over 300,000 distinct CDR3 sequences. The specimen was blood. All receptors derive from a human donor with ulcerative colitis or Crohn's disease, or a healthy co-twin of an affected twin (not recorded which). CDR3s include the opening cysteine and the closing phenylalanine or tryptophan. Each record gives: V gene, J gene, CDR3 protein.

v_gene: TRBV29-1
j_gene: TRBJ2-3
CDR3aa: CSTKAGTGGADTQYF

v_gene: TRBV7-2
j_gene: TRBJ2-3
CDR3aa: CASSFQRDPIYTQYF

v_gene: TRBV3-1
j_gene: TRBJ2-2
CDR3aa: CASRPRTVNTGELFF

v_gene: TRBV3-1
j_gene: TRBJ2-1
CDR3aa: CASRRGAGAHEQFF

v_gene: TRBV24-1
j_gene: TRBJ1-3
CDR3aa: CATSDAGRDDSGNTIYF

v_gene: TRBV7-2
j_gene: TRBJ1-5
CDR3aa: CASSLGGTVGHQPQHF

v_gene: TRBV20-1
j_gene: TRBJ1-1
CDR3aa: CSARETGWRTEAFF

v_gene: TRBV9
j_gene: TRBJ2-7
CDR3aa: CASSVVSGSVYEQYF

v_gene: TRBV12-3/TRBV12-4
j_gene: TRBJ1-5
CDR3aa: CASSRLLSQPQHF

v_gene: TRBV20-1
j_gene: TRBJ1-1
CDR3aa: CSASSYTGTNTEAFF

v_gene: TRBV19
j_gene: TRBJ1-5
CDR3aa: CASSISQVGNQPQHF

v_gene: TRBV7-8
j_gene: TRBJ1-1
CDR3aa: CASRLQGKYTEAFF

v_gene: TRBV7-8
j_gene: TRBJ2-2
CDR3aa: CASSLRLLNTGELFF

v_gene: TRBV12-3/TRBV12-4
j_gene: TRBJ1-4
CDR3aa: CASSTGSVNEKLFF

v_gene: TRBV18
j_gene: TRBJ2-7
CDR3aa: CASSPGTGFIEQYF

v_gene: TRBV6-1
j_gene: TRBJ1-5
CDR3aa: CASSADRGAPLNQPQHF

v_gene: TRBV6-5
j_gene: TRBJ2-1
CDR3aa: CASRKDWGSEQFF

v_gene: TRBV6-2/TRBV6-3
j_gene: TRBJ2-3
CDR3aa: CASSYNGGGATDTQYF

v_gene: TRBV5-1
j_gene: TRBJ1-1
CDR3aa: CASTPKGLNTEAFF

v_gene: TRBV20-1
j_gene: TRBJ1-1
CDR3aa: CSAKTGASNTEAFF

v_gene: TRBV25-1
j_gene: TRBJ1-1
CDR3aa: CASSEWGDLTNTEAFF

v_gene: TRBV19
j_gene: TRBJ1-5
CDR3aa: CASRSTPHGGGGQPQHF

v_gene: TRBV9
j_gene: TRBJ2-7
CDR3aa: CASSDKQGPHYEQYF

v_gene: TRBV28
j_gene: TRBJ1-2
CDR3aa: CASSLSLQDGGWGYGYTF

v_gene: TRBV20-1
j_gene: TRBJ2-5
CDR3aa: CSARRGGGETQYF

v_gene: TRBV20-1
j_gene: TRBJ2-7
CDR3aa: CSAPDRGDYEQYF

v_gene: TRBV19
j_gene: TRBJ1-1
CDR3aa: CASSPGRVNTEAFF

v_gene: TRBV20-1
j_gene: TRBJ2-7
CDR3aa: CSARDLLRPSYEQYF

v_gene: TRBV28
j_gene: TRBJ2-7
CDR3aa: CASRPFRGLYYEQYF

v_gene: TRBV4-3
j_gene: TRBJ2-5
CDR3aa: CASSQDLSPQETQYF

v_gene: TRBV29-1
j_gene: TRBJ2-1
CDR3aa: CSGRDRGALFYNEQFF

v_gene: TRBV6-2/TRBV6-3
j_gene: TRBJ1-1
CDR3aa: CASSFQGAVEAFF

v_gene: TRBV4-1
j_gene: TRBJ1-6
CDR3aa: CASSLIQGGIAPLHF